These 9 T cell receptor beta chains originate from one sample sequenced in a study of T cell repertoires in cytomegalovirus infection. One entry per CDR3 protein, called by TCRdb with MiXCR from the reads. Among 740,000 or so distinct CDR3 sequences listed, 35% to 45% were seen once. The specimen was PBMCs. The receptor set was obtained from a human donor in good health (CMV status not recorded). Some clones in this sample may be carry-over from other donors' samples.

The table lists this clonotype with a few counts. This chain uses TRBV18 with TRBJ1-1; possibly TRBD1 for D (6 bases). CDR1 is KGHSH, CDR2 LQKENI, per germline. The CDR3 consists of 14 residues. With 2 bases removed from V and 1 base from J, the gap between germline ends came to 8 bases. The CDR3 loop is CASSPKGENTEAFF. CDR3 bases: TGTGCCAGCTCACCAAAGGGGGAGAACACTGAAGCTTTCTTT.

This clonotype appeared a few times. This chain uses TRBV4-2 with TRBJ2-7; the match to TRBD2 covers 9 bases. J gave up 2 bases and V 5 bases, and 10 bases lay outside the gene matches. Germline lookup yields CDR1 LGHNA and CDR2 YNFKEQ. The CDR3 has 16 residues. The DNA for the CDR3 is TGTGCCAGCAGCAGTAGCGGGAGCCCCTCTACCTACGAGCAGTACTTC. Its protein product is CASSSSGSPSTYEQYF.

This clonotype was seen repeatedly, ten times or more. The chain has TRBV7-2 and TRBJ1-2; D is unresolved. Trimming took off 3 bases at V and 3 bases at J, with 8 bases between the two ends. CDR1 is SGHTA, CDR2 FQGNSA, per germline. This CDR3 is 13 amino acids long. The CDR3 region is CASSFPYDYGYTF. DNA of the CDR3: TGTGCCAGCAGCTTTCCTTACGACTATGGCTACACCTTC.

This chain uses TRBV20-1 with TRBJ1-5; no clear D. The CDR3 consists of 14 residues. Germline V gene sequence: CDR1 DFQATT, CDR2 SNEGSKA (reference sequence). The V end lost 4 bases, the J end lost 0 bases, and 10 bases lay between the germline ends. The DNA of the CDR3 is TGCAGTGCTACGCAGGTTTATAGCAATCAGCCCCAGCATTTT. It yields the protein CSATQVYSNQPQHF.

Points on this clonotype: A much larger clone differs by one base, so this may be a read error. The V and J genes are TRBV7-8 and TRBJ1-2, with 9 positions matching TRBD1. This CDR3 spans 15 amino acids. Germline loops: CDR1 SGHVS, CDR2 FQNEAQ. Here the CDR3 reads CASSPWTGAGYCYTF. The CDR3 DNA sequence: TGTGCCAGCAGCCCGTGGACAGGGGCGGGCTATTGCTACACCTTC. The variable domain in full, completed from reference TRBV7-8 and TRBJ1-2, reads GAGVSQSPRYKVAKRGQDVALRCDPISGHVSLFWYQQALGQGPEFLTYFQNEAQLDKSGLPSDRFFAERPEGSVSTLKIQRTQQEDSAVYLCASSPWTGAGYCYTFGSGTRLTVV.

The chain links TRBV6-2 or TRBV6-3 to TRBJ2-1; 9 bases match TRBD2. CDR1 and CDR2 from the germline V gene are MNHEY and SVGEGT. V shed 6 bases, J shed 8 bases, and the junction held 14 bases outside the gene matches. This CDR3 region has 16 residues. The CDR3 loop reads CASSPLTSGRVYEQFF. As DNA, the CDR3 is TGTGCCAGCAGCCCGCTGACTAGCGGTAGAGTCTATGAGCAGTTCTTC.

In DNA form, the CDR3 reads TGTGCCAGCAGCTTCAGGGAGTTGGTCCCAGATACGCAGTATTTT. This codes for CASSFRELVPDTQYF. The chain carries TRBV11-2 and TRBJ2-3; perhaps D is TRBD1 or TRBD2 (5 bases each). The V and J ends lost 3 bases and 4 bases respectively, with 14 bases between them. The length of the CDR3 is 15 residues. The V gene's germline CDR1 is SGHAT and CDR2 FQNNGV.

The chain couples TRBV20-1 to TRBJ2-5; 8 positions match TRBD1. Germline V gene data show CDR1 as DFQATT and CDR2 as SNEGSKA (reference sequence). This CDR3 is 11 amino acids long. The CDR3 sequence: CRQGGKETQYF. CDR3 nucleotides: TGCAGACAGGGGGGTAAAGAGACCCAGTACTTC.

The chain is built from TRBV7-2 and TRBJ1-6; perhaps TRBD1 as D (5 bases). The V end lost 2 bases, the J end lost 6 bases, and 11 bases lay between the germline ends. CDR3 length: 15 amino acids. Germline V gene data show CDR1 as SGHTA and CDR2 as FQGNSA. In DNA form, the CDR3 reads TGTGCCAGCAGCTTATTAAGACAGAGTAATTCACCCCTCCACTTT. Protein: CASSLLRQSNSPLHF.